This record covers a single TCR beta chain. Its recognized antigen is unknown. No base quality information exists; no much larger clone differs at one position. Library preparation employed the immunoSEQ multiplex PCR assay. A mixture of 60 forward primers for TCR Vbeta segments and 13 reverse primers for TCR Jbeta segments was used in the multiplex PCR. Amplification of the CDR3 region of rearranged TCR beta genes was performed with a multiplex PCR assay on genomic DNA. The amplified TCR beta libraries were sequenced on the Illumina HiSeq System as 87-base-pair reads. The published analysis was carried out like this. A later analysis tallied some 79 million unique TCR beta chains across the 660 or so repertoires, and approximately 12 million of those chains were shared by two or more donors. Raw reads were error-corrected and collapsed into unique sequences by a nearest-neighbor algorithm in which closely related sequences were merged to remove PCR and sequencing errors. To assign V, D and J gene segments, CDR3 sequences were aligned to IMGT reference sequences. For a sequence to be retained, at least a six-nucleotide match to both a V gene segment and a J gene segment was required. A rearrangement was called productive if the CDR3 had no stop codons and remained in frame with V and J, and every other rearrangement was called non-productive. Following IMGT convention, CDR3 was defined as the stretch from the second conserved V-encoded cysteine to the conserved J-encoded phenylalanine. Sequences without an unambiguous match to a single V gene segment were excluded from the earlier analysis of several hundred of the donors. In an earlier analysis of 587 of the donors, a V segment was called functional when productive rearrangements were above 56.7%, and segregating when the standard deviation between donors exceeded 5%. A statistical classification framework was built for diagnosing cytomegalovirus status from the catalog of TCR beta chain sequences. A later analysis assigned V and J genes by comparing TCR nucleotide sequences with IMGT/GENE-DB human TR gene sequences. The TCRdist pipeline was used in a later analysis to assign CDR3 sequences and most-parsimonious VDJ recombination scenarios. A later analysis defined each TCR beta chain by its CDR3 amino acid sequence plus V-gene family, and excluded reads lacking a unique V-gene family. To address suspected cross-contamination and a sequencing artifact, a later analysis removed over 500 highly shared, low-generation-probability nucleotide sequences. For each public chain, a later analysis derived a clonal expansion index from normalized ranks of inferred template counts within each repertoire. In a later analysis, generation probabilities were computed with a VDJ recombination model fitted to out-of-frame rearrangements, and the resulting probabilities were checked against IGoR. In a later analysis, TCR-TCR, TCR-HLA and TCR-CMV co-occurrence was scored with hypergeometric tests, and a repertoire-size bias correction was applied to TCR pairs. In a later analysis, false discovery rates were estimated by permuting HLA or CMV assignments 20 times. In a later analysis, co-occurring TCRs were grouped using DBSCAN, and TCRdist sequence similarity was added for clustering within HLA-allele-positive subsets. For co-occurrence clustering, repertoires with fewer than 30,000 or more than 120,000 public chains were excluded, along with several repertoires with anomalous nucleotide sharing. Entries here come from immuneACCESS through TCRdb and include only in-frame sequences with V and J called. Some clones fail to appear in such tables; in the studies checked, an unresolved V gene covers under half of the shortfall, and the cause of the remainder is unknown. V, J and clone size derive from that table, while D and trimming were established from the DNA sequence. The sample includes around 100,000 clones, with about 80% observed a single time. Approximately 7.5% of the sample is taken by the ten largest.

The data stem from a study of cytomegalovirus exposure and HLA in healthy donors (dated by TCRdb to the late 2010s). Study-level background: An earlier analysis of several hundred of the donors reported approximately 280 Gb of sequence data and 95 million to 130 million unique TCR beta sequences obtained from around 180 million T cells. About 280 gigabases of sequencing data and around 85 million unique TCR sequences made up an early release that covered approximately 620 HLA-typed donors. Among the roughly 400 genotyped donors, around 81% belonged to the genetic ancestry cluster associated with self-reported Caucasian donors. The study was designed to test whether signatures of past pathogen exposure could be identified by cataloging public T cell receptors. The study profiled the T cell repertoires of more than 500 subjects by immunosequencing and related them to cytomegalovirus serostatus. Besides the first cohort of 666 subjects, a separate validation cohort made up of 120 or so different subjects was used. To predict cytomegalovirus infection status, the study brought together high-throughput TCR immunosequencing, statistical association of individual TCRs with disease status, and machine learning. In a later analysis, previously published TCR beta repertoires from about 670 donors were re-analyzed and high-resolution HLA genotyping was added so that TCR occurrence patterns could be studied. Rather than using new phenotypic data, the later analysis identified candidate immune exposures from TCR beta sequences and from how often those sequences occurred across donors. To decide whether each TCR beta V gene segment behaved as functional or pseudogenic, an earlier analysis of some 600 of the donors relied on high-throughput TCR beta sequencing. Donor age, sex, ethnicity and CMV serostatus were compiled together with the repertoire data. In a later genetic analysis, genome-wide SNP genotypes for about 55% of the 666 donors were used, and that subset was treated as a discovery cohort. All discovery cohort repertoires had been generated using a single sequencing platform. HLA typing included class I and class II loci at four-digit resolution. Typing coverage differed by locus: A, B, C, DRB1 and DQB1 were typed in roughly 620-640 donors, DQA1 in 500 to 550, DPA1 in some 600, and DPB1 in just under 490. A few DR-DQ haplotypes were handled as single units for association and clustering because linkage in the cohort was strong. Among about 410 genotyped donors of the cohort, an average of around 240,000 unique TCR beta nucleotide sequences was sequenced per donor, of which 15% to 20% were non-productive.

In total, roughly 670 healthy bone marrow donors made up the cohort. At the time of sampling, all cohort members were nominally healthy, though unrecorded immune exposures were likely present. The donor tested CMV seronegative, placing the donor among the 300 to 450 seronegative members of the cohort. Each donor provided a peripheral blood sample, and peripheral blood mononuclear cells were used for TCR beta sequencing. The Qiagen DNeasy Blood Extraction Kit was used to extract genomic DNA from the blood cell samples. Results and caveats for the whole study, not just this receptor: In a later genetic analysis, a missense DCLRE1C variant was associated with V-gene and J-gene trimming of TCR beta chains, and the association was replicated in an independent cohort. Presence/absence analyses assumed roughly uniform sequencing depth across donors, an assumption that may not hold. Broadly in line with IMGT annotations, most TCR beta V segments showed up in productive rearrangements about 90% or about 30% of the time in an earlier analysis of several hundred of the donors. According to a later analysis, parvovirus B19, influenza, CMV and Epstein-Barr virus appeared linked to several top co-occurrence clusters. While some public TCRs were present in many individuals, most TCR sequences turned up only very rarely across donors. A few of the identified cytomegalovirus-associated TCR beta chains were confirmed in vitro to be specific for cytomegalovirus antigens. Correlated functional status among segregating V segments might be attributable to linkage disequilibrium, but an unknown experimental factor could not be ruled out. The authors suggested that the approach could potentially be generalized to other disease states and immunological phenotypes. In a later analysis, HLA-associated TCR beta chains showed more clonal expansion and lower generation probabilities than non-associated chains that were equally common. Strong co-occurrence of HLA alleles, especially DR and DQ, made assigning TCR associations to individual alleles difficult. CMV serostatus was the only immune exposure information available for the cohort. Only TCR beta chains were sequenced in this cohort, and the absence of alpha or paired-chain data limited detectable features. The classifier was reported to diagnose cytomegalovirus status with high specificity and sensitivity in both the original cohort and the validation cohort. In a later analysis, the rate of TCR association differed among HLA loci, with DRB1 alleles having the most associated TCRs and HLA-C alleles having the fewest. In a later genetic analysis, fewer N-insertions in productive TCRs were reported among donors in an Asian-associated ancestry cluster than the roughly 640-donor mean. A group of highly shared sequence variants was considered likely to be a technical artifact of the sequencing pipeline. Because counts were too low, seventeen rarely observed V segments, including chromosome 9 orphons, were left out of the earlier analysis of about 500 of the donors. Some IMGT-functional V segments, including TRBV6-2 and TRBV6-3, could not be distinguished by the 87-base-pair reads and were therefore excluded. A further reported finding was that TCR beta sequences accurately predicted the HLA-A and HLA-B alleles for most subjects in the first cohort. Because HLA typing was unavailable for some donors at each locus, only the typed subset was used in association tests. In a later analysis, most CMV-associated TCR beta chains were found to appear HLA-restricted, with HLA associations seemingly driven largely by CMV exposure. At a false discovery rate of 0.05, a later analysis linked around 17,000 TCR beta sequences to specific HLA alleles. In the study, approximately 160 TCR beta chains were listed as associated with cytomegalovirus.

Based on the germline V gene (reference sequence), the CDR1 and CDR2 sequences are MNHEY and SMNVEV. V loses 8 bases, J loses 2 bases, and the germline ends lie 16 bases apart. Inclusive of the bounding cysteine and phenylalanine, the CDR3 is 16 residues long. CDR3 DNA is the only sequence kept; it has 48 bases, read in frame from the first base. The receptor was isolated from a man aged 25-45 years in good health and CMV-seronegative. The V and J segments used are TRBV27 and TRBJ2-6, with no D gene named confidently. Sequenced material: PBMCs. The CDR3: CASVDKTLPGANVLTF. The base sequence is TGTGCCAGCGTCGACAAGACCCTCCCTGGGGCCAACGTCCTGACTTTC.